This T cell receptor beta chain was retrieved from a study of T cell responses to AZD1222 COVID-19 vaccine. Sequencing was performed with immunoSEQ multiplex PCR; in TCRdb, only in-frame clones are kept and a portion is missing. Found here are over 60,000 clones, about 88% of them singletons; the top ten hold more than 4.5%. The CDR3 is 18 residues long. Trimming cost V 3 bases and J 0 bases, with 18 bases left between them. Per the germline V gene, CDR1 is LGHNA and CDR2 is YSLEER. This clone came up once. The source was peripheral blood, collected 28 days after the second dose of the MenACWY control vaccine. V gene TRBV4-3 combines with J gene TRBJ2-4; possible D gene TRBD2, 7 bases. This receptor was obtained from an adult who received the MenACWY meningococcal vaccine as a control. The CDR3 sequence is CASSHLEGGGQAKNIQYF. The CDR3 nucleotides are TGCGCCAGCAGCCATCTGGAGGGGGGGGGCCAAGCCAAAAACATTCAGTACTTC.